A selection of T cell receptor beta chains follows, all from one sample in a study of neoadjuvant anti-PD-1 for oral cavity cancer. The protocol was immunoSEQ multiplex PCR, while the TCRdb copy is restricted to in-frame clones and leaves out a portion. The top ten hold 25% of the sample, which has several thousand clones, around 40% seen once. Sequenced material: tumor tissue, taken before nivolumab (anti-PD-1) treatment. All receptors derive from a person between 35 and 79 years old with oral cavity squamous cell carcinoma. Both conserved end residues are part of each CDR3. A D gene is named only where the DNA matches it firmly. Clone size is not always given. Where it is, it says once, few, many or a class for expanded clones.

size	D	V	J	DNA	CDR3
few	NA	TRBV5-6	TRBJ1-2	TGTGCCAGCAGCTTGGCGACCCGCCAGGGTAATGGCTACACCTTC	CASSLATRQGNGYTF
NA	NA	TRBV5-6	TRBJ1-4	TGTGCCAGCAGCTTGTCGGGCACCCGTCGGGTTGAAAAACTGTTTTTT	CASSLSGTRRVEKLFF
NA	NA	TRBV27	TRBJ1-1	TGTGCCCCAACAGGGACGCGCACTGAAGCTTTCTTT	CAPTGTRTEAFF
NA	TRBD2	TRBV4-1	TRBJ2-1	TGCGCCAGCAGCCAACCGGGACTAGCGGGGGGCCTCTCCTACAATGAGCAGTTCTTC	CASSQPGLAGGLSYNEQFF
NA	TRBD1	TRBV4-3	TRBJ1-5	TGCGCCAGCAGCCACTTCCAGGGGGCAAGGCAGCCCCAGCATTTT	CASSHFQGARQPQHF
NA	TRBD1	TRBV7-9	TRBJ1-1	TGTGCCAGCAGCTTAGCCCGGACAGGGGTGGGCACTGAAGCTTTCTTT	CASSLARTGVGTEAFF
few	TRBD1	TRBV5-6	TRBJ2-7	TGTGCCAGCAGGCCCCCGGGACAGGGGAACGAGCAGTACTTC	CASRPPGQGNEQYF
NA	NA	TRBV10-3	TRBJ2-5	TGTGCCATCAGGGCGGTAGCGGAGGAGACCCAGTACTTC	CAIRAVAEETQYF
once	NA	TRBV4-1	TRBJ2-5	TGCGCCAGCAGCCACCGAATAGTGGAGACCCAGTACTTC	CASSHRIVETQYF
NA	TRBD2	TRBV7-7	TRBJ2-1	TGTGCCAGCAGCTTAGAGTTGGGGCTAGCGGGGAAATCCTCCTACAATGAGCAGTTCTTC	CASSLELGLAGKSSYNEQFF
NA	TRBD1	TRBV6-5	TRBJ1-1	TGTGCCAGCAGTGCACAGGGGGCCAAGAACACTGAAGCTTTCTTT	CASSAQGAKNTEAFF
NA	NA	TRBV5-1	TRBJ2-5	TGCGCCAGCAGCTCACCGACGGAACAAGAGACCCAGTACTTC	CASSSPTEQETQYF
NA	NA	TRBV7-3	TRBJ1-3	TGTGCCAGCAGCTTAACGGTTGCGGCAGGGATAGGAAACACCATATATTTT	CASSLTVAAGIGNTIYF
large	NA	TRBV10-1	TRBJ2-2	TGCGCCAGCAGTGACCCGGATAATGGGGAAACCGGGGAGCTGTTTTTT	CASSDPDNGETGELFF
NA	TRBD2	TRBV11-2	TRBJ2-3	TGTGCCAGCAGCTTAGATCTGCCGCGGGGGACAGATACGCAGTATTTT	CASSLDLPRGTDTQYF
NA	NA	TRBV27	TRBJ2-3	TGTGCCAGCAGGTCTAGCACAGATACGCAGTATTTT	CASRSSTDTQYF
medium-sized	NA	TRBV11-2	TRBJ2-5	TGTGCCAGCAGCTTAGGGGTGTCTGTCGAGACCCAGTACTTC	CASSLGVSVETQYF
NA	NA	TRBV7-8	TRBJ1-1	TGTGCCAGCAGCTTAGTACAGGGTAACACTGAAGCTTTCTTT	CASSLVQGNTEAFF
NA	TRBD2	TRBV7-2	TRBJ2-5	TGTGCCAGCAGCTTAGGGGGCGGGGGGCCACAAGAGACCCAGTACTTC	CASSLGGGGPQETQYF
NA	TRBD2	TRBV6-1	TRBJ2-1	TGTGCCAGCAGTGAAAATCCCCCGGGGGGGCCCCACAATGAGCAGTTCTTC	CASSENPPGGPHNEQFF
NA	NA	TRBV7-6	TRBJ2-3	TGTGCCAGCAGCTTAGGGACTCAGACCACAGATACGCAGTATTTT	CASSLGTQTTDTQYF
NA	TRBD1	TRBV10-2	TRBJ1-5	TGCGCCAGCAGTGAGTCGTCATGGACAGGGGGTGCGAGCAATCAGCCCCAGCATTTT	CASSESSWTGGASNQPQHF
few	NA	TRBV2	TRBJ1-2	TGTGCCAGCGAGGGTTCTCGCAACTATGGCTACACCTTC	CASEGSRNYGYTF
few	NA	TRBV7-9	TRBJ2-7	TGTGCCAGCAGCCCGGACATCTCCTACGAGCAGTACTTC	CASSPDISYEQYF
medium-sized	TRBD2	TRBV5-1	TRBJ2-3	TGCGCCAGCAGCTCCGCCCTGTTCACGGGGGGGGGCGCTGATACGCAGTATTTT	CASSSALFTGGGADTQYF
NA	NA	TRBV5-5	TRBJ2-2	TGTGCCAGCAGCTCGAAGGATACCTTAAGCCGGAACACCGGGGAGCTGTTTTTT	CASSSKDTLSRNTGELFF
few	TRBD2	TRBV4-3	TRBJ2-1	TGCGCCAGCAGCCCAAGGATTGGGACTACTCCCCTCTACAATGAGCAGTTCTTC	CASSPRIGTTPLYNEQFF
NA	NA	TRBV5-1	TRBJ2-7	TGTGCCAGCAGCCGGGGAGACTTCCACGAGCAGTACTTC	CASSRGDFHEQYF
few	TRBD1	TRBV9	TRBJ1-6	TGTGCCAGCAGCGCGACAGGGTTTAATTCACCCCTCCACTTT	CASSATGFNSPLHF
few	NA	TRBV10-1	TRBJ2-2	TGCGCCAGCAGTGCCCCTCCGGATGGCAGGGGGAACACCGGGGAGCTGTTTTTT	CASSAPPDGRGNTGELFF
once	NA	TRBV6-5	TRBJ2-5	TGTGCCAGCAGGCGTACAGGGATAGAGACCCAGTACTTC	CASRRTGIETQYF
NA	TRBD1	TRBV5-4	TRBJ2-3	TGTGCCAGCAGCAGTTTGGACAGGGTCCCAGATACGCAGTATTTT	CASSSLDRVPDTQYF
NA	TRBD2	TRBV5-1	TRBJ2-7	TGCGCCAGCAGCGCCTTAGCGGGGCCTTCCTACGAGCAGTACTTC	CASSALAGPSYEQYF
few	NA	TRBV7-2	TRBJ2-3	TGTGCCAGCAGCCCTAGGTCAGGACACACAGATACGCAGTATTTT	CASSPRSGHTDTQYF
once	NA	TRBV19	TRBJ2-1	TGTGCCAGTAGTAAAGGGGGAAGCTCCTACAATGAGCAGTTCTTC	CASSKGGSSYNEQFF
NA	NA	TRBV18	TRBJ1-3	TGTGCCAGCTCACCAAGCGGGGGCTCTGGAAACACCATATATTTT	CASSPSGGSGNTIYF
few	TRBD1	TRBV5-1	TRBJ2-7	TGCGCCAGCAGCTTGGACAGGGGAAGCTCCTACGAGCAGTACTTC	CASSLDRGSSYEQYF
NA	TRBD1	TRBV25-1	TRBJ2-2	TGTGCCAGCAGTGGGACAGGGGACACCGGGGAGCTGTTTTTT	CASSGTGDTGELFF
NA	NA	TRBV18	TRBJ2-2	TGTGCCAGCTCACCACAGGGGGACTCCGGGGAGCTGTTTTTT	CASSPQGDSGELFF
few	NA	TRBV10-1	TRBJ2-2	TGCGCCAGCAAAGCGGCGAACATCGGGGAGCTGTTTTTT	CASKAANIGELFF
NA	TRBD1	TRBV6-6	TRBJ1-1	TGTGCCAGCAGGAGTGAACAGGGGTGGGGGACTGAAGCTTTCTTT	CASRSEQGWGTEAFF
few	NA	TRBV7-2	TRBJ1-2	TGTGCCAGCAGCTTAGGGTTGTCAGGGCTGTCAGTCGGCTACACCTTC	CASSLGLSGLSVGYTF
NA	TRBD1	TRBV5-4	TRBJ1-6	TGTGCCAGCAGCCTGGACAGGGGGAATTCACCCCTCCACTTT	CASSLDRGNSPLHF
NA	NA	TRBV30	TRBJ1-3	TGTGCCTGGAGTTTAGCGTCTTCATCTGGAAACACCATATATTTT	CAWSLASSSGNTIYF
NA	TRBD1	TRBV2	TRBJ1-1	TGTGCCAGCTGGCGGACAGGGGTAGCTTTCTTT	CASWRTGVAFF
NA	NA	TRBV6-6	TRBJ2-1	TGTGCCAGCAGTTACTCGAAGTATGAGCAGTTCTTC	CASSYSKYEQFF
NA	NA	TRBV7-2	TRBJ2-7	TGTGCCAGCAGCTTAGGTCCGTGGGGGCGCTCGGAGCAGTACTTC	CASSLGPWGRSEQYF
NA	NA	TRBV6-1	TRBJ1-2	TGTGCCAGCGCAAGAGCTAACTATGGCTACACCTTC	CASARANYGYTF
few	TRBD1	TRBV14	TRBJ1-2	TGTGCCAGCAGCCGGACAGGATCAATTGGTTCCACCTTC	CASSRTGSIGSTF
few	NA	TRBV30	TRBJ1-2	TGTGCCTGGAGTCCTGGTAGCGGCTACACCTTC	CAWSPGSGYTF
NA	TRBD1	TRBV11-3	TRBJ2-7	TGTGCCAGCAGCTTAGATGAGGGACAGGAGTACGAGCAGTACTTC	CASSLDEGQEYEQYF
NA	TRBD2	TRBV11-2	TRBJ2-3	TGTGCCAGCAACCTAGCGGGGGCCTACACAGATACGCAGTATTTT	CASNLAGAYTDTQYF
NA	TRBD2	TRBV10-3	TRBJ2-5	TGTGCCATCAGTTGGACTAGCGGGGGTCGGGAGACCCAGTACTTC	CAISWTSGGRETQYF